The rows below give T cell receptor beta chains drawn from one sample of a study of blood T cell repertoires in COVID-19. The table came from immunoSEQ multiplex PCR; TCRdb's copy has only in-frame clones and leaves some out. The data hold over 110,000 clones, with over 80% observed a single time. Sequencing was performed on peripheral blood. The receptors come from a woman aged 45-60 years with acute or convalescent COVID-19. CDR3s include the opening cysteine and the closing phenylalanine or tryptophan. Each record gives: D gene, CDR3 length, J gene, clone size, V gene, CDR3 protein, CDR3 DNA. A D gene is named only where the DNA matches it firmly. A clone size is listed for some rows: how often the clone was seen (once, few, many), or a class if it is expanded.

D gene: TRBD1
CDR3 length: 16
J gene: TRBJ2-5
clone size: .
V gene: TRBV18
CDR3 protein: CASSPPGQEIQETQYF
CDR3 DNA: TGTGCCAGCTCACCCCCAGGACAGGAGATACAAGAGACCCAGTACTTC

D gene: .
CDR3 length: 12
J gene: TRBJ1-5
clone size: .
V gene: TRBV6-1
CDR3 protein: CASSEFGQPQHF
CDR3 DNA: TGTGCCAGCAGTGAATTTGGCCAGCCCCAGCATTTT

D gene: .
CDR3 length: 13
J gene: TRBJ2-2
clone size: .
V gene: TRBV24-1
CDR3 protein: CATSQAYTGELFF
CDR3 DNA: TGTGCCACCAGTCAGGCATACACCGGGGAGCTGTTTTTT

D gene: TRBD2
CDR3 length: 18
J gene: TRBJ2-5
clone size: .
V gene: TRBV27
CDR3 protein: CASSRGGGGGRAFETQYF
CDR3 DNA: TGTGCCAGCAGTAGGGGGGGAGGCGGCGGGAGGGCTTTTGAGACCCAGTACTTC

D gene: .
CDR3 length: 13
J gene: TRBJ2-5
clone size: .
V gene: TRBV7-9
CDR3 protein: CASSLVTVETQYF
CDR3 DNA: TGTGCCAGCAGCTTAGTGACTGTAGAGACCCAGTACTTC

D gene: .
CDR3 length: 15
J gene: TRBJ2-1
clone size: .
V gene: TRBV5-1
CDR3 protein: CASSLDTLSYNEQFF
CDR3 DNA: TGCGCCAGCAGCTTGGACACCCTCTCCTACAATGAGCAGTTCTTC

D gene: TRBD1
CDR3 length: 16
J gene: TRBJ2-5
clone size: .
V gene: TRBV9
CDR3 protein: CASSPQPGQGEETQYF
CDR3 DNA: TGTGCCAGCAGCCCCCAGCCGGGACAGGGGGAGGAGACCCAGTACTTC

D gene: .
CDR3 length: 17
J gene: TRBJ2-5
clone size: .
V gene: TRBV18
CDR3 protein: CASSPTLLLGDQETQYF
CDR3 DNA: TGTGCCAGCTCACCGACGCTCCTGCTAGGGGACCAAGAGACCCAGTACTTC

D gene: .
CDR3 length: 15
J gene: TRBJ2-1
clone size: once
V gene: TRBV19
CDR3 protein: CASSIAQVRDNEQFF
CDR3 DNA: TGTGCCAGTAGTATCGCACAGGTTAGGGACAATGAGCAGTTCTTC

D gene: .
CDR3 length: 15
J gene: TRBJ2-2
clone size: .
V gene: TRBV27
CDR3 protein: CASSLWSRNTGELFF
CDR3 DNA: TGTGCCAGCAGTTTATGGTCCAGGAACACCGGGGAGCTGTTTTTT

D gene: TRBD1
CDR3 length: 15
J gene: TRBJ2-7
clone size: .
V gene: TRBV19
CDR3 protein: CASRWGDRNSYEQYF
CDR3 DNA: TGTGCCAGTAGATGGGGGGACAGGAACTCCTACGAGCAGTACTTC

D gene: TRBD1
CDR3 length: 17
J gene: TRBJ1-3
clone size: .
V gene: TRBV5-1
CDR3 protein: CASSPGQGQTVGNTIYF
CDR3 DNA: TGCGCCAGCAGCCCCGGACAGGGTCAGACCGTAGGAAACACCATATATTTT

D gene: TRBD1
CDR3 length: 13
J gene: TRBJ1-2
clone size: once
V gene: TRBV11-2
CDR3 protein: CASSPDRERDYTF
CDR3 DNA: TGTGCCAGCAGCCCAGACAGGGAAAGGGACTACACCTTC

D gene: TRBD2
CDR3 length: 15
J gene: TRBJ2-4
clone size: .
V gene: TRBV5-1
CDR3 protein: CASSASGGAQNIQYF
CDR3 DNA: TGCGCCAGCAGCGCTAGCGGGGGGGCCCAAAACATTCAGTACTTC

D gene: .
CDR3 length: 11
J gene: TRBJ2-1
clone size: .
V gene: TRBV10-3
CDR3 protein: CAISGGDEQFF
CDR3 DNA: TGTGCCATCAGTGGAGGTGATGAGCAGTTCTTC

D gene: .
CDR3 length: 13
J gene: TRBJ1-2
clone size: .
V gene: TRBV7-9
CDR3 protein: CASSLDTVFGYTF
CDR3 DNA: TGTGCCAGCAGCTTAGATACAGTTTTCGGCTACACCTTC

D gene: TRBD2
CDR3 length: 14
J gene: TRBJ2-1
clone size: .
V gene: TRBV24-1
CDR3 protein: CATSAAGGVNEQFF
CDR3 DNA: TGTGCCACCAGTGCAGCGGGAGGTGTTAATGAGCAGTTCTTC

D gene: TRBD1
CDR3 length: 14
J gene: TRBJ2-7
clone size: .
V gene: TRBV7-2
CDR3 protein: CASSPRQGADEQYF
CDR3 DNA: TGTGCCAGCAGCCCGAGACAGGGTGCCGACGAGCAGTACTTC

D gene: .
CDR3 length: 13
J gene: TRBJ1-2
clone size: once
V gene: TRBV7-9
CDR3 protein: CASSRTGRYGYTF
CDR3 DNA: TGTGCCAGCAGCCGTACAGGCCGCTATGGCTACACCTTC

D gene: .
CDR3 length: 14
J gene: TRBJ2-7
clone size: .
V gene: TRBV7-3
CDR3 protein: CASSITGISYEQYF
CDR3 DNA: TGTGCCAGCAGCATCACAGGGATCTCCTACGAGCAGTACTTC

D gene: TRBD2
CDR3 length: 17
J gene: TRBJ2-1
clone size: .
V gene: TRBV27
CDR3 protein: CASSLSSGGAGFYEQFF
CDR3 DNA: TGTGCCAGCAGTTTATCGAGCGGGGGGGCCGGATTTTATGAGCAGTTCTTC

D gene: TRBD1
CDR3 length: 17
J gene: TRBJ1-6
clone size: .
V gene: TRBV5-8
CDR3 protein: CASSLYSVGTGNSPLHF
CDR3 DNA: TGTGCCAGCAGCTTGTACTCCGTTGGGACAGGGAATTCACCCCTCCACTTT

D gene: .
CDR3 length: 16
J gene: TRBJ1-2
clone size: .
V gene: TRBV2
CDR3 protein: CASSDWEISGSTGYTF
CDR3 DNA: TGTGCCAGCAGTGACTGGGAAATTTCGGGGTCTACTGGCTACACCTTC

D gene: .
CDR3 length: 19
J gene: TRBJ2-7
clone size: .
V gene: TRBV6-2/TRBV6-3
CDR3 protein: CASSYSGGYGAAVTYEQYF
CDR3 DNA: TGTGCCAGCAGTTACTCGGGTGGTTATGGGGCCGCCGTGACCTACGAGCAGTACTTC

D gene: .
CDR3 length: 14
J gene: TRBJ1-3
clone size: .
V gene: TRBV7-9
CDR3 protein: CASSLGGSEYTIYF
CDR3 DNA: TGTGCCAGCAGCTTAGGTGGCAGCGAGTACACCATATATTTT

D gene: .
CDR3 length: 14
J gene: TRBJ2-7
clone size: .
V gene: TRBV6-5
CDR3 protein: CASSTTFRSYEQYF
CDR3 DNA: TGTGCCAGCAGCACGACATTCAGATCCTACGAGCAGTACTTC

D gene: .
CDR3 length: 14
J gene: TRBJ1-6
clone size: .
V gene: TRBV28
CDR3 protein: CASSFAGFNSPLHF
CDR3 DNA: TGTGCCAGCAGTTTTGCAGGGTTTAACTCACCCCTCCACTTT

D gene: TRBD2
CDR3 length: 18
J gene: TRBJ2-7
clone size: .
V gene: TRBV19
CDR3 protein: CASSGGRGVAGGAYEQYF
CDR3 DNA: TGTGCCAGTAGTGGGGGTCGGGGAGTAGCGGGAGGTGCCTACGAGCAGTACTTC

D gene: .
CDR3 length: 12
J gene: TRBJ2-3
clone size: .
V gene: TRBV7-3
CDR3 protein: CASSLRQGTQYF
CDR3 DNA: TGTGCCAGCAGCTTACGGCAGGGGACGCAGTATTTT

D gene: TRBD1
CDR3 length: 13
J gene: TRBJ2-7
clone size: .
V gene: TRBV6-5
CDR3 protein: CASSRGILYEQYF
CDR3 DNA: TGTGCCAGCAGCAGGGGGATCCTCTACGAGCAGTACTTC

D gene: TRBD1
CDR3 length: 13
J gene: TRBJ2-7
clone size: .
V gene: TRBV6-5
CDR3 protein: CASRETGSNEQYF
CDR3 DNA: TGTGCCAGCAGAGAGACAGGGAGCAACGAGCAGTACTTC

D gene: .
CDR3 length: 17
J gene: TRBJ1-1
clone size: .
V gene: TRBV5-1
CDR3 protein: CASSLDMDSLMNTEAFF
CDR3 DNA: TGCGCCAGCAGCTTGGACATGGACAGCCTCATGAACACTGAAGCTTTCTTT

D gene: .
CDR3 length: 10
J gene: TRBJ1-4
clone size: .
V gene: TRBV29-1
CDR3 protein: CSVYGEKLFF
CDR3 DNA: TGCAGCGTTTACGGGGAAAAACTGTTTTTT

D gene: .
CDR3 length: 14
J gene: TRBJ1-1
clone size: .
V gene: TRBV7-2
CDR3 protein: CASSLALGQSSGIF
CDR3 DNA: TGTGCCAGCAGCTTAGCCCTCGGACAGTCATCGGGTATCTTT

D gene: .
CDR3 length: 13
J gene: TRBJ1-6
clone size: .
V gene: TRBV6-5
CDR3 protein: CASKRTANSPLHF
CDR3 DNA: TGTGCCAGCAAGAGGACAGCTAATTCACCCCTCCACTTT

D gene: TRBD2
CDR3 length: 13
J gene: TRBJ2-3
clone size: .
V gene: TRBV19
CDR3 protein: CASSWREGDTQYF
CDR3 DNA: TGTGCCAGTAGTTGGAGGGAGGGAGATACGCAGTATTTT

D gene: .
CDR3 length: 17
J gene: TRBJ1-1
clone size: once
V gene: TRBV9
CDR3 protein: CASSVGGESLMNTEAFF
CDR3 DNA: TGTGCCAGCAGCGTAGGGGGGGAGTCTCTAATGAACACTGAAGCTTTCTTT

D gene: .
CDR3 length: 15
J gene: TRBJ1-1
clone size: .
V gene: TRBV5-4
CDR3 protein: CASTSTGKSSTEAFF
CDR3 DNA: TGTGCCAGCACCAGTACAGGGAAATCGTCCACTGAAGCTTTCTTT

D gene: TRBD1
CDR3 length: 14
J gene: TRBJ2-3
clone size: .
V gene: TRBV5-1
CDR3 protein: CASRPQGAADTQYF
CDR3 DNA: TGCGCCAGCAGACCTCAGGGGGCCGCGGATACGCAGTATTTT

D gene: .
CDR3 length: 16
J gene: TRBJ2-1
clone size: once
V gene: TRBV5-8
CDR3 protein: CASSLGTIGSYNEQFF
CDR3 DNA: TGTGCCAGCAGCTTGGGGACTATAGGGTCCTACAATGAGCAGTTCTTC

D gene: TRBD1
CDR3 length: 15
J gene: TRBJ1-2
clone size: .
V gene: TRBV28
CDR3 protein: CASSSSGQGDYGYTF
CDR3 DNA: TGTGCCAGCAGTTCATCGGGACAGGGCGACTATGGCTACACCTTC

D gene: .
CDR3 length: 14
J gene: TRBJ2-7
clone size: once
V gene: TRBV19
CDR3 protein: CASSIGTASYEQYF
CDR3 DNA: TGTGCCAGTAGTATAGGGACAGCCTCCTACGAGCAGTACTTC

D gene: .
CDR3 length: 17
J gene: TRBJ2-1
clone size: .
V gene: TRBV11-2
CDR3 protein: CASSLGGSFLSYNEQFF
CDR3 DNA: TGTGCCAGCAGCTTAGGGGGCTCTTTTCTCTCCTACAATGAGCAGTTCTTC

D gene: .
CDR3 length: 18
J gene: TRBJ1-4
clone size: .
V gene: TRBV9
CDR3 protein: CASSALGLQGAAREKLFF
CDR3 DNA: TGTGCCAGCAGCGCATTAGGCCTCCAGGGTGCCGCACGAGAAAAACTGTTTTTT

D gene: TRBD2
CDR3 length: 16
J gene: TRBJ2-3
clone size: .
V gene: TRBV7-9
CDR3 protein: CASSLLVAGDLDTQYF
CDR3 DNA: TGTGCCAGCAGCTTACTAGTAGCGGGAGACTTAGATACGCAGTATTTT

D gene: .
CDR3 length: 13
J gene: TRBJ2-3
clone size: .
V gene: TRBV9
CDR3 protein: CASSPYSTDTQYF
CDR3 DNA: TGTGCCAGCAGCCCGTATTCCACAGATACGCAGTATTTT

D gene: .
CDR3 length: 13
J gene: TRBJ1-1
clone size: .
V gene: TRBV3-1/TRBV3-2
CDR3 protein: CASSQGGGYEAFF
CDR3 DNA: TGTGCCAGCAGCCAAGGGGGCGGTTATGAAGCTTTCTTT

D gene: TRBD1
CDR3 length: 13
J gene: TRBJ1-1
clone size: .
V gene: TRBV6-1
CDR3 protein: CASSDDRVRGAFF
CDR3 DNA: TGTGCCAGCAGTGATGACAGGGTCAGAGGAGCTTTCTTT

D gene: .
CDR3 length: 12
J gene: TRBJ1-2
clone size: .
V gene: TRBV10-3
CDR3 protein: CAISEWAALATF
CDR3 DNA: TGTGCCATCAGTGAGTGGGCCGCGTTGGCCACCTTC

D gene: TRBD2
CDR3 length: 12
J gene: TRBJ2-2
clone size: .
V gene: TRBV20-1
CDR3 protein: CSTSSGSGELFF
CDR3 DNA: TGCAGTACTAGTAGCGGGTCCGGGGAGCTGTTTTTT

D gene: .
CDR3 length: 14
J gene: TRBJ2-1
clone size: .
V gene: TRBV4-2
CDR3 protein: CASSQGLKADEQFF
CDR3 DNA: TGTGCCAGCAGCCAAGGATTGAAGGCGGATGAGCAGTTCTTC

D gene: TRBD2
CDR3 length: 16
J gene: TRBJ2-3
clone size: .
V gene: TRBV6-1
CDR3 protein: CASSERASGGTDTQYF
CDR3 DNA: TGTGCCAGCAGTGAACGTGCTAGCGGGGGTACAGATACGCAGTATTTT

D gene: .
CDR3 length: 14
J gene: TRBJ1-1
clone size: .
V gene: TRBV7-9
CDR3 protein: CASSLSVTNTEAFF
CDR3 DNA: TGTGCCAGCAGCTTATCCGTGACTAATACTGAAGCTTTCTTT

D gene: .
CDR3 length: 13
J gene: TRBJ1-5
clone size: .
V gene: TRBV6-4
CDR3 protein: CASSTQGGQPQHF
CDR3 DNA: TGTGCCAGCAGCACTCAAGGAGGTCAGCCCCAGCATTTT

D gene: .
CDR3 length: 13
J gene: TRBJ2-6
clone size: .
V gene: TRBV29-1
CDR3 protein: CSVGGAGANVLTF
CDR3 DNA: TGCAGCGTTGGCGGGGCTGGGGCCAACGTCCTGACTTTC

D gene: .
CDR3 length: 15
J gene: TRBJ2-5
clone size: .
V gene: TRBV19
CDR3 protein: CASSTGTSYQETQYF
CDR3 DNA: TGTGCCAGTAGTACCGGGACATCGTACCAAGAGACCCAGTACTTC

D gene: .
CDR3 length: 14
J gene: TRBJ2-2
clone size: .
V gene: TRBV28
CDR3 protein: CASSPLVSGGELFF
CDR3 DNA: TGTGCCAGCAGTCCCCTCGTGTCGGGCGGGGAGCTGTTTTTT

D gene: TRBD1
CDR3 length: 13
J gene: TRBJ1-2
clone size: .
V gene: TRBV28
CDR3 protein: CASSNYRGDGYTF
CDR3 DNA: TGTGCCAGCAGCAACTACAGGGGCGATGGCTACACCTTC